This entry lists 3 T cell receptor beta chains sequenced from one sample in a study of T cells in narcolepsy. Generated by immunoSEQ multiplex PCR, the TCRdb table keeps only in-frame clones and is missing some. The sample lists approximately 25,000 clones, roughly 64% occurring once. Sequencing input: memory (CD45RA-) CD4+ T cells from blood. Receptor source: a human donor in good health.

The chain recombines TRBV28 with TRBJ2-4, with a possible D match to TRBD2 (5 bases). Trimming took off 6 bases at V and 7 bases at J, with 19 bases between the two ends. Germline-derived CDR1 and CDR2 are MDHEN and SYDVKM. There are 15 residues in the CDR3. The chain's CDR3 is CASSLAGQDLNIQYF. The CDR3 DNA reads as TGTGCCAGCAGCCTCGCGGGCCAAGATCTTAACATTCAGTACTTC.

This chain joins TRBV6-5 and TRBJ2-1, with 7 bases fitting TRBD1. The CDR3 is 14 residues long. J lost 8 bases, V lost 8 bases, and 12 bases had no gene match. Germline V CDR1 and CDR2: MNHEY, SVGAGI. CDR3 sequence reads: CASRHERGQDEQFF. The CDR3 DNA sequence: TGTGCCAGCCGCCACGAGAGGGGGCAAGATGAGCAGTTCTTC.

The table lists this clone with a count of one. V usage is TRBV4-3 and J usage is TRBJ2-3; TRBD2 might be the D (5 bases). Trimming cost V 3 bases and J 3 bases, with 7 bases left between them. Germline-derived CDR1 and CDR2 are LGHNA and YSLEER. The CDR3 has 13 residues. Here the CDR3 reads CASSHRGTDTQYF. CDR3 sequence (DNA): TGCGCCAGCAGCCACCGAGGGACAGATACGCAGTATTTT.